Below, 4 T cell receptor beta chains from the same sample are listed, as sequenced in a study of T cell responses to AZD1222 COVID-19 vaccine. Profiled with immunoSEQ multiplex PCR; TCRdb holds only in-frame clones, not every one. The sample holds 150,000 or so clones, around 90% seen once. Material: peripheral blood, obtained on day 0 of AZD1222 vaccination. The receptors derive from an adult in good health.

The DNA for the CDR3 is TGTGCCAGCAGTTTAGGGCGGAGATCCTACAATGAGCAGTTCTTC. It encodes CASSLGRRSYNEQFF. The chain has TRBV28 and TRBJ2-1; D ambiguous. Looked up from germline, CDR1 is MDHEN and CDR2 is SYDVKM. V dropped 2 bases and J dropped 1 base, with 9 bases sitting between them. The CDR3 contains 15 residues.

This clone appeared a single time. The CDR3 here is CASRALEGYGYTF. The CDR3 DNA sequence: TGTGCCAGCAGAGCATTGGAAGGCTATGGCTACACCTTC. The rearrangement uses TRBV6-5 and TRBJ1-2, with unresolved D. The CDR3 loop spans 13 amino acids. Germline assignment: CDR1 MNHEY and CDR2 SVGAGI. Trimming stripped 6 bases from V and 4 bases from J, with 12 bases between.

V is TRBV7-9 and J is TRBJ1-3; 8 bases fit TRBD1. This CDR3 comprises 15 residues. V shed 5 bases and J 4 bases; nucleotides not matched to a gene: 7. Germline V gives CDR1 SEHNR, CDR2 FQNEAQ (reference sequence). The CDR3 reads CASSTNGQGGNTIYF. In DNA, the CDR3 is TGTGCCAGCAGCACCAATGGACAGGGAGGAAACACCATATATTTT.

CDR3 loop: CASSVAAGATNEKLFF. The CDR3 DNA sequence: TGTGCCAGCAGCGTAGCCGCAGGCGCAACTAATGAAAAACTGTTTTTT. The rearrangement uses TRBV9 and TRBJ1-4; D remains ambiguous. V was trimmed by 0 bases and J by 0 bases, leaving 9 bases between them. This CDR3 is 16 amino acids long. Germline V gene sequence: CDR1 SGDLS, CDR2 YYNGEE.